This T cell receptor (beta chain) was identified during a study of control samples from healthy donors and cancer patients. TCRdb's copy holds only in-frame clones and misses some; the assay was immunoSEQ multiplex PCR. The sample consists of about 95,000 clones, about 88% of them appearing once. The CDR3 loop spans 13 amino acids. The V end was cut by 6 bases, the J end by 0 bases, with 8 bases between. CDR1 and CDR2 (germline): SGHTA, FQGNSA. The TCR originated in a woman in her seventies in good health. The sequencing sample was made of blood. The rearrangement joins TRBV7-2 to TRBJ1-1; no clear D gene. The DNA of the CDR3 is TGTGCCAGCAGGGACTTCTTGAACACTGAAGCTTTCTTT. Its translation: CASRDFLNTEAFF.